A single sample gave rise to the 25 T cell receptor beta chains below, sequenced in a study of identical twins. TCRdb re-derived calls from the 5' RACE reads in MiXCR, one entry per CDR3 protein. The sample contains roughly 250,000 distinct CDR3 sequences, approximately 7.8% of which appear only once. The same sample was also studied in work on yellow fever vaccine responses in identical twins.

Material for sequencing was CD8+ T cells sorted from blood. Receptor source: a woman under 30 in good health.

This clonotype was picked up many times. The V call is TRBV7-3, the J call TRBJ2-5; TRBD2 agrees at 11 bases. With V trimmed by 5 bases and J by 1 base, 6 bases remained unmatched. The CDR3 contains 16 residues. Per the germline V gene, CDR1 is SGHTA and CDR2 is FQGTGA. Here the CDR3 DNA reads TGTGCCAGCAGCATCGGACTAGCGGGCATCCAAGAGACCCAGTACTTC. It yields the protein CASSIGLAGIQETQYF.

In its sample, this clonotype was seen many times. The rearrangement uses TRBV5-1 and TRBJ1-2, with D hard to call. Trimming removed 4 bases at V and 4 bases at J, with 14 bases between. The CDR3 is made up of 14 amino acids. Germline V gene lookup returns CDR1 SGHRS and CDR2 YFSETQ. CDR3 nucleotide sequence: TGCGCCAGCAGCCCAGGAGCCGAATTCTATGGCTACACCTTC. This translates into CASSPGAEFYGYTF.

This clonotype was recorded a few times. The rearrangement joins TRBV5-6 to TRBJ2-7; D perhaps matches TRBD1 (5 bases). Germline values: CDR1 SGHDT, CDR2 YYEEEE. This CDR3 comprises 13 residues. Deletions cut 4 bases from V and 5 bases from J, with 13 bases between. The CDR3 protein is CASSEGAFDEQYV. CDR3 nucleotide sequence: TGTGCCAGCAGCGAAGGGGCCTTTGACGAGCAGTACGTC.

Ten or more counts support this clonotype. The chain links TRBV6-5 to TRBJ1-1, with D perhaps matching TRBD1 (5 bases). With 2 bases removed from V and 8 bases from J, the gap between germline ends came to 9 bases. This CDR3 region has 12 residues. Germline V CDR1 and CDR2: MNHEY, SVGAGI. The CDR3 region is CASSYGDGEAFF. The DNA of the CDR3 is TGTGCCAGCAGTTACGGGGACGGAGAAGCTTTCTTT.

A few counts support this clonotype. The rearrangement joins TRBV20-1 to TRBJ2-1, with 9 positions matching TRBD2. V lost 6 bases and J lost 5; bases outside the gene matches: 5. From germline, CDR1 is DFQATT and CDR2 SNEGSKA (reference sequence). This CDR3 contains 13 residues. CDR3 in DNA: TGCAGTGCAAGGACTAGCGTAAACAATGAGCAGTTCTTC. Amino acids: CSARTSVNNEQFF.

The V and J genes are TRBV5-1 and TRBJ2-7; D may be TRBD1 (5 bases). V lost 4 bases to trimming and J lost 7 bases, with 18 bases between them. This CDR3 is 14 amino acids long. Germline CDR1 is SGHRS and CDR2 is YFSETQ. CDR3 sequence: CASSHSGQGTEQYF. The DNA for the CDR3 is TGCGCCAGCAGCCACTCAGGGCAGGGAACAGAGCAGTACTTC.

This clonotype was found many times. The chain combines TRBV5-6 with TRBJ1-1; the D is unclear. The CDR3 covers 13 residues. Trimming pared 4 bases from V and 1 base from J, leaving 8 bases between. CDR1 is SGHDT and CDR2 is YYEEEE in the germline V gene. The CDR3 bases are TGTGCCAGCAGCCATACAGAGAACACTGAAGCTTTCTTT. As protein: CASSHTENTEAFF.

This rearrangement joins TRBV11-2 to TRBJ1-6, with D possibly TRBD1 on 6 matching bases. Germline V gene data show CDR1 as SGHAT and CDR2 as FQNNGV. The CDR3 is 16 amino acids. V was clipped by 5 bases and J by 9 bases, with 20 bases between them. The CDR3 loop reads CASSRKAQGLASPLHF. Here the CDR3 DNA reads TGTGCCAGCAGCCGGAAGGCACAGGGTTTGGCTTCACCCCTCCACTTT.

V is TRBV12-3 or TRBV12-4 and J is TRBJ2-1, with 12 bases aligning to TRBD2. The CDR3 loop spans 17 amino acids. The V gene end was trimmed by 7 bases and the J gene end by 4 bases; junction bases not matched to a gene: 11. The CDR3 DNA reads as TGTGCCAGCACCTCCACCGGACTAGCGGGAATTTACAATGAGCAGTTCTTC. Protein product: CASTSTGLAGIYNEQFF.

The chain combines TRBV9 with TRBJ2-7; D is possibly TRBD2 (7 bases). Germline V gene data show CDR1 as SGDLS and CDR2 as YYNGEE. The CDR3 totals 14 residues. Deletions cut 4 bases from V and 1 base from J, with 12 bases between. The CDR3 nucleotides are TGTGCCAGCAGCAGGGGGGGAACATCCTACGAGCAGTACTTC. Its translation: CASSRGGTSYEQYF.

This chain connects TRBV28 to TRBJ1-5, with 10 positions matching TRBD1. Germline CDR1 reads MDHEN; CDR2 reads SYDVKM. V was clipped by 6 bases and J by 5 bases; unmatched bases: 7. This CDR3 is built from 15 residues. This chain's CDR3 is CASRPTGTGDQPQHF. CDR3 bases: TGTGCCAGCAGGCCAACCGGGACAGGGGATCAGCCCCAGCATTTT.

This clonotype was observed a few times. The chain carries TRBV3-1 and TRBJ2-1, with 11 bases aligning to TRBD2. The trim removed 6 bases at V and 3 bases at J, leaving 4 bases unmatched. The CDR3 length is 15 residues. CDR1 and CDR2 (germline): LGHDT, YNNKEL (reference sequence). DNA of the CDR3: TGTGCCAGCAGACACGGACTAGCGGGCTACAATGAGCAGTTCTTC. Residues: CASRHGLAGYNEQFF.

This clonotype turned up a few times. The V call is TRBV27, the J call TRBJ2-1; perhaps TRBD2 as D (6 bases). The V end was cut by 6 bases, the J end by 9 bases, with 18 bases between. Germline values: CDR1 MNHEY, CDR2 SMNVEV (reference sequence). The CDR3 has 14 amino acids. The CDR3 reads CASSGTRDWGEQFF. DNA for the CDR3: TGTGCCAGCAGCGGAACCCGGGACTGGGGTGAGCAGTTCTTC.

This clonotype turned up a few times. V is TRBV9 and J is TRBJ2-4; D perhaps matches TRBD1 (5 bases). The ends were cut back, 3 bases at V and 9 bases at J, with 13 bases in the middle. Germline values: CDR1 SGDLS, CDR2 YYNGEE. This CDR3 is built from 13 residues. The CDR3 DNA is TGTGCCAGCAGCGGGCAGGGTACGAGCATTCAGTACTTC. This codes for CASSGQGTSIQYF.

CDR3 loop: CASRDGLSNQPQHF. The CDR3 DNA follows: TGTGCCAGCCGGGACGGACTTAGCAATCAGCCCCAGCATTTT. J is TRBJ1-5 and V is TRBV6-1, with a tentative D call TRBD1 (5 bases). The V end was cut by 8 bases, the J end by 0 bases, with 11 bases between. Germline V gives CDR1 MNHNS, CDR2 SASEGT. This CDR3 is 14 amino acids long.

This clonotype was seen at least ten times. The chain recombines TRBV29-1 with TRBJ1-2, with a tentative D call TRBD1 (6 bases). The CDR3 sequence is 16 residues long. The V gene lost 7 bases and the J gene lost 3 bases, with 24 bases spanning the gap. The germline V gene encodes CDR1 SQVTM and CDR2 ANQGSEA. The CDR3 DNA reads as TGCAGCGCCGGACCCCTACAGGGACGTCCGGACTATGGCTACACCTTC. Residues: CSAGPLQGRPDYGYTF.

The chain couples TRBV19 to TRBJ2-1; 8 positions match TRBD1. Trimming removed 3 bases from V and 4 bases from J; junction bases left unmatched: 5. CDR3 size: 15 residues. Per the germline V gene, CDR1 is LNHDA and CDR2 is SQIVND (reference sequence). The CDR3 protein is CASSIWTGSYNEQFF. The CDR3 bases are TGTGCCAGTAGTATCTGGACAGGGTCGTACAATGAGCAGTTCTTC.

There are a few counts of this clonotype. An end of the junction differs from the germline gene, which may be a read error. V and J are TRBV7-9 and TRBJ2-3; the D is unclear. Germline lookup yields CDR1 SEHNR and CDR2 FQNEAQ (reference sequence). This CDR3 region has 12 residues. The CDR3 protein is CARSSGGDTQYF. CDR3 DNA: TGTGCCAGGAGCTCTGGTGGGGATACGCAGTATTTT. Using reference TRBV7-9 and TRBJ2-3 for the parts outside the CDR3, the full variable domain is DTGVSQNPRHKITKRGQNVTFRCDPISEHNRLYWYRQTLGQGPEFLTYFQNEAQLEKSRLLSDRFSAERPKGSFSTLEIQRTEQGDSAMYLCARSSGGDTQYFGPGTRLTVL.

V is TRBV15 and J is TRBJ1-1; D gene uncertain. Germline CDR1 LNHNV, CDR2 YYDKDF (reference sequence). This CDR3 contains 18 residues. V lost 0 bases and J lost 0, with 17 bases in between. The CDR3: CATSRDFDISTMNTEAFF. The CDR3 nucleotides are TGTGCCACCAGCAGAGATTTCGATATTTCGACAATGAACACTGAAGCTTTCTTT.

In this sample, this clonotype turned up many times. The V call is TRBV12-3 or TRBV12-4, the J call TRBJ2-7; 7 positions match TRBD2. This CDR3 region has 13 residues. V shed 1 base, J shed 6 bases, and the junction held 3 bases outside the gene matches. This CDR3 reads CASSLGRGVEQYV. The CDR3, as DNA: TGTGCCAGCAGTTTAGGTCGGGGGGTCGAGCAGTACGTC.

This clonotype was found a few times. CDR3 nucleotides: TGTGCCAGCAGTTACACGAAGACTAGTTTCAGAGAGACCCAGTACTTC. Translated: CASSYTKTSFRETQYF. V and J are TRBV6-5 and TRBJ2-5, with D possibly TRBD2 on 6 matching bases. The germline V and J ends were trimmed by 2 bases and 4 bases, with 17 bases remaining between them. The CDR3 length is 16 residues. Germline assignment: CDR1 MNHEY and CDR2 SVGAGI.

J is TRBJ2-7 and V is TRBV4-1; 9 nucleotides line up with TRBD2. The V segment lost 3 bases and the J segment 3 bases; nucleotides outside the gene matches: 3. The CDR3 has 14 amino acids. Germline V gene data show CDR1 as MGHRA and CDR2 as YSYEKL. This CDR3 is CASSQLSGSYEQYF. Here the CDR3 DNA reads TGCGCCAGCAGCCAGCTTAGCGGGAGCTACGAGCAGTACTTC.

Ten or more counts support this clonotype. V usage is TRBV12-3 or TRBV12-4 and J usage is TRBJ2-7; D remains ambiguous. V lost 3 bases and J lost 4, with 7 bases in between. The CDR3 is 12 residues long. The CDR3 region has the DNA TGTGCCAGCAGTTTGGCCCTTTACGAGCAGTACTTC. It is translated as CASSLALYEQYF.

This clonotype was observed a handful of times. CDR3 nucleotide sequence: TGCAGTGCTAGCGGGCAGGGTGAGACTGAAGCTTTCTTT. Residues: CSASGQGETEAFF. The genes are TRBV20-1 and TRBJ1-1; maybe TRBD1 (5 bases). There are 13 residues in the CDR3. Germline CDR1 reads DFQATT; CDR2 reads SNEGSKA (reference sequence). V was trimmed by 3 bases and J by 5 bases, leaving 13 bases between them.

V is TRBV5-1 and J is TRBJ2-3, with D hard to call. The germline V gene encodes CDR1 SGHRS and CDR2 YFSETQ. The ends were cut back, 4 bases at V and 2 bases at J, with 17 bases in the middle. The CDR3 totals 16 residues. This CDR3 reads CASSLTSAFSTDTQYF. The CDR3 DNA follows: TGCGCCAGCAGCCTAACCTCGGCATTTTCCACAGATACGCAGTATTTT.